The clone carrying this T cell receptor (beta chain) occurred many times. From RNA transcripts, TCR beta CDR3 regions were amplified. A first-round RT-PCR of the TCR CDR3 used the HTBI primer set. TCRdb re-derived calls from the multiplex PCR reads in MiXCR, one entry per CDR3 protein. The sample carries around 700,000 distinct CDR3 sequences, roughly a third recorded once. This record belongs to a study of T cells in Graves' hyperthyroidism and ophthalmopathy. These patients, aged 18 to 65, had recently diagnosed hyperthyroidism lasting under 2 months. The TCR originated in a woman in her thirties or forties with Graves' hyperthyroidism. The sequencing input was blood.

The CDR3 sequence: CSAPRTGLFTEAFF. The CDR3 DNA reads TGCAGTGCTCCCCGGACAGGGTTGTTTACTGAAGCTTTCTTT. V usage is TRBV20-1 and J usage is TRBJ1-1; TRBD1 agrees at 8 bases. The CDR3 extends over 14 amino acids. V lost 5 bases to trimming and J lost 5 bases; unmatched junction nucleotides: 10. Germline-derived CDR1 and CDR2 are DFQATT and SNEGSKA (reference sequence).